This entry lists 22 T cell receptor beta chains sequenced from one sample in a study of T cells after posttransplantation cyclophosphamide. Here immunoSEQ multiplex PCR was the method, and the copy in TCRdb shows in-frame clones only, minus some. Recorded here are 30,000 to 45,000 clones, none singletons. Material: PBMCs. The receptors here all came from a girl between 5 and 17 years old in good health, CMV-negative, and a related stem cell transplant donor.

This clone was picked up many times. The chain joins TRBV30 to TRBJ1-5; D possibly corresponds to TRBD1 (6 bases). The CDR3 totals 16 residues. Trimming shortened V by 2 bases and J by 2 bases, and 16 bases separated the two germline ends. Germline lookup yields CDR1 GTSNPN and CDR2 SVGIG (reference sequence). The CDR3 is CAWSNRETVGNQPQHF. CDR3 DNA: TGTGCCTGGAGTAACAGGGAGACGGTGGGCAATCAGCCCCAGCATTTT.

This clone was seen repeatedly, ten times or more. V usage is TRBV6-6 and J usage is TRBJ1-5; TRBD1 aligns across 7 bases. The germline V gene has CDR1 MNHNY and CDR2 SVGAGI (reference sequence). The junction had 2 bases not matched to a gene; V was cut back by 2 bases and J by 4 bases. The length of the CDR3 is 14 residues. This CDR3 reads CASSYLQGNQPQHF. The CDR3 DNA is TGTGCCAGCAGTTACCTACAGGGGAATCAGCCCCAGCATTTT.

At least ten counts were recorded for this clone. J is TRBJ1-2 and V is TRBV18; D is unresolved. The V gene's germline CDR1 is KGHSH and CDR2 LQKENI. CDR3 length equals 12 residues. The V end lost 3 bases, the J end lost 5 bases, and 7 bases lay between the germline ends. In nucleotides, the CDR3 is TGTGCCAGCTCACCCGACTTATATGGCTACACCTTC. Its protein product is CASSPDLYGYTF.

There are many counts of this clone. CDR3 loop: CASSQDLRGELFF. CDR3 sequence (DNA): TGCGCCAGCAGCCAAGATCTCCGCGGGGAGCTGTTTTTT. This sequence joins TRBV4-3 and TRBJ2-2; no definite D call. CDR1 and CDR2 (germline): LGHNA, YSLEER. With 0 bases removed from V and 7 bases from J, the gap between germline ends came to 6 bases. CDR3 length: 13 amino acids.

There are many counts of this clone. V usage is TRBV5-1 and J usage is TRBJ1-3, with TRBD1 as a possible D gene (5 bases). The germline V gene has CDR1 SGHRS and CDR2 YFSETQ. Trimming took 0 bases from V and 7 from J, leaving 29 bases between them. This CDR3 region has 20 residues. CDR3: CASSLASLFWGDETANTIYF. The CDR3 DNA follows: TGCGCCAGCAGCTTGGCCAGTTTATTCTGGGGGGACGAAACGGCCAACACCATATATTTT.

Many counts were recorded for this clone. This chain's CDR3 is CASSVYQGGNQPQHF. The CDR3 coding sequence is TGCGCCAGCAGTGTGTATCAGGGGGGCAATCAGCCCCAGCATTTT. The V call is TRBV10-2, the J call TRBJ1-5; 7 bases line up with TRBD1. Germline CDR1 is WSHSY and CDR2 is SAAADI. CDR3 length: 15 residues. Trimming cost V 4 bases and J 2 bases; bases outside gene matches: 5.

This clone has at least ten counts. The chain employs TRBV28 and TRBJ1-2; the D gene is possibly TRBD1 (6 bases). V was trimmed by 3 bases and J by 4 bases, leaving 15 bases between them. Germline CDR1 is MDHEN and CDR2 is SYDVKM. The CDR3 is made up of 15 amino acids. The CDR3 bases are TGTGCCAGCAGTTTTTCCGACAGGCCCGGCTATGGCTACACCTTC. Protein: CASSFSDRPGYGYTF.

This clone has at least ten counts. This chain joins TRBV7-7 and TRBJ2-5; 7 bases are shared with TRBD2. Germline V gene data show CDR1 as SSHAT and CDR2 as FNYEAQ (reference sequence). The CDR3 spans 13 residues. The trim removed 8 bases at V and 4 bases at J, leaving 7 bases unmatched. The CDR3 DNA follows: TGTGCCAGCGGACTAGGGGTGAGAGAGACCCAGTACTTC. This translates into CASGLGVRETQYF.

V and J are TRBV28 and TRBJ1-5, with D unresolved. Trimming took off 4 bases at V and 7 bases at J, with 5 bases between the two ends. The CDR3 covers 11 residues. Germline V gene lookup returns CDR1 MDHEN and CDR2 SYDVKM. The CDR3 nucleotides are TGTGCCAGCAGTTCCCGGCAGCCCCAGCATTTT. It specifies CASSSRQPQHF.

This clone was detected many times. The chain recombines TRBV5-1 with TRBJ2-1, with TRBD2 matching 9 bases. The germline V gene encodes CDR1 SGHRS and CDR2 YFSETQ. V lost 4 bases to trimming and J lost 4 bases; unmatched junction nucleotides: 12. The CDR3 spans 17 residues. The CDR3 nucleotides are TGCGCCAGCAGCCCCGCTTCGGGCCTAGCGGGGTACAATGAGCAGTTCTTC. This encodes CASSPASGLAGYNEQFF.

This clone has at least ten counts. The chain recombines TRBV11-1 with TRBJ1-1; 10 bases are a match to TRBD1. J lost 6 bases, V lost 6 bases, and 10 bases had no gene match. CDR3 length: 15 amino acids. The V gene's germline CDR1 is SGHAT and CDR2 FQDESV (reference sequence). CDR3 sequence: CASRVGTGEGAEAFF. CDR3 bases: TGTGCCAGCAGAGTCGGGACAGGGGAGGGGGCTGAAGCTTTCTTT.

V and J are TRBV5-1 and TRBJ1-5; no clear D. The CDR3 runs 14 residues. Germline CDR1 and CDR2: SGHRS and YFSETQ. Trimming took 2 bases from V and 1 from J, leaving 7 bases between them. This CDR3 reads CASSFIPSNQPQHF. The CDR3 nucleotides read TGCGCCAGCAGCTTCATCCCAAGCAATCAGCCCCAGCATTTT.

As DNA, the CDR3 is TGTGCCAGCAGCCTGGGGACAGGGAAAGACTCCTACGAGCAGTACTTC. It codes for CASSLGTGKDSYEQYF. The rearrangement uses TRBV9 and TRBJ2-7; 9 bases line up with TRBD1. The CDR3 contains 16 residues. V lost 4 bases to trimming and J lost 0 bases; unmatched junction nucleotides: 8. The V gene's germline CDR1 is SGDLS and CDR2 YYNGEE.

Written as DNA, the CDR3 is TGTGCCAGCAGCCAAACAGGGGCCGGGTATGGCTACACCTTC. This sequence encodes CASSQTGAGYGYTF. The chain combines TRBV7-9 with TRBJ1-2; 7 positions match TRBD1. With V trimmed by 5 bases and J by 5 bases, 8 bases remained unmatched. Looked up from germline, CDR1 is SEHNR and CDR2 is FQNEAQ (reference sequence). The CDR3 runs 14 residues.

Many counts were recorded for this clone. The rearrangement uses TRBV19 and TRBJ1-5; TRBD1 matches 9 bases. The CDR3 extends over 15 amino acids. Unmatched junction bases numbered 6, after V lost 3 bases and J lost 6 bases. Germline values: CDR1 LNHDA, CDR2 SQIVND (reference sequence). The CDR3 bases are TGTGCCAGTAGTATCACAGGGGGCCTGGGTCAGCCCCAGCATTTT. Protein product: CASSITGGLGQPQHF.

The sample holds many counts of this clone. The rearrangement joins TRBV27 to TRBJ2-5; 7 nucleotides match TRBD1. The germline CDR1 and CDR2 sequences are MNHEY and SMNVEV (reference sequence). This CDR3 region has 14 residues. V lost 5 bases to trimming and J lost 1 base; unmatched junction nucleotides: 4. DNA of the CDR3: TGTGCCAGCAGTCCGCAGGGGGTCCAAGAGACCCAGTACTTC. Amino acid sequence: CASSPQGVQETQYF.

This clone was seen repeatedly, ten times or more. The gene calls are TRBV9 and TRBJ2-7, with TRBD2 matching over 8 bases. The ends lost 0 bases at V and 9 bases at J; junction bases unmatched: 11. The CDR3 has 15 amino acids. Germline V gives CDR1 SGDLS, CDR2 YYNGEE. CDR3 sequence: CASSVAPTSEVLQYF. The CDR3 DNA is TGTGCCAGCAGCGTAGCACCGACTAGCGAGGTATTGCAGTACTTC.

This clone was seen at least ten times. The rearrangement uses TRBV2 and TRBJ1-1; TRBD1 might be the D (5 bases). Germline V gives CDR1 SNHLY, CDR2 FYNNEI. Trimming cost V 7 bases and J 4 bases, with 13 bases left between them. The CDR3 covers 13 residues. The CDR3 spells CASNQGGITEAFF. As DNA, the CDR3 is TGTGCCAGCAATCAGGGTGGTATCACTGAAGCTTTCTTT.

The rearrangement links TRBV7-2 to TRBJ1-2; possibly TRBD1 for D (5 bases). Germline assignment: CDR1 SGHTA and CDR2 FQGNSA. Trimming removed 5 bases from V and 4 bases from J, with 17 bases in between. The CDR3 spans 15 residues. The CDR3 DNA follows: TGTGCCAGCAGCCTTACGGGCGGGGGACCCTATGGCTACACCTTC. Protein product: CASSLTGGGPYGYTF.

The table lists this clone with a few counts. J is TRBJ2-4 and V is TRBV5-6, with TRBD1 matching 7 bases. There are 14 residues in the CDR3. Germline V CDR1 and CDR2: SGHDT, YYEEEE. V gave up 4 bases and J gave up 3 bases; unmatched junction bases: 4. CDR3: CASSQGTDKNIQYF. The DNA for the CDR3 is TGTGCCAGCAGCCAGGGGACAGACAAAAACATTCAGTACTTC.

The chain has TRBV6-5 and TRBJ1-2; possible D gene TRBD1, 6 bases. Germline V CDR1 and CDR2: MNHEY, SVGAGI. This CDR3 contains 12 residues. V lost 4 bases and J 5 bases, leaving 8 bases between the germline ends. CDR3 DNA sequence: TGTGCCAGCAGTTTAAGGGGGTATGGCTACACCTTC. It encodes CASSLRGYGYTF.

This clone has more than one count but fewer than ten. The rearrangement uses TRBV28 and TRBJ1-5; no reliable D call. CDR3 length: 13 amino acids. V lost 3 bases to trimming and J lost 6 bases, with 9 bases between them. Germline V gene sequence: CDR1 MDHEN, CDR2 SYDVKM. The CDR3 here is CASSLRSSQPQHF. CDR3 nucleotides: TGTGCCAGCAGTTTGAGAAGTTCTCAGCCCCAGCATTTT.